This TCR beta chain was retrieved from a study of OX40 agonist ivuxolimab in advanced cancers. This CDR3 region has 13 residues. Germline CDR1 reads MNHEY; CDR2 reads SVGAGI. The ends lost 8 bases at V and 4 bases at J; junction bases unmatched: 7. Only in-frame clones appear in the TCRdb table, and some are missing; sequencing was by immunoSEQ multiplex PCR. The sample lists about 34,000 clones; about nine tenths were seen once. The chain combines TRBV6-5 with TRBJ1-1; 7 bases are shared with TRBD1. The clonotype originates from an adult with an advanced solid tumor such as melanoma, head and neck, liver or kidney cancer. Sequences were derived from CD4+ or CD8+ T cells sorted from blood, sampled in a trial of the OX40 agonist ivuxolimab. This CDR3 is CASLTGLITEAFF. Here the CDR3 DNA reads TGTGCCAGCTTGACAGGGCTTATCACTGAAGCTTTCTTT.